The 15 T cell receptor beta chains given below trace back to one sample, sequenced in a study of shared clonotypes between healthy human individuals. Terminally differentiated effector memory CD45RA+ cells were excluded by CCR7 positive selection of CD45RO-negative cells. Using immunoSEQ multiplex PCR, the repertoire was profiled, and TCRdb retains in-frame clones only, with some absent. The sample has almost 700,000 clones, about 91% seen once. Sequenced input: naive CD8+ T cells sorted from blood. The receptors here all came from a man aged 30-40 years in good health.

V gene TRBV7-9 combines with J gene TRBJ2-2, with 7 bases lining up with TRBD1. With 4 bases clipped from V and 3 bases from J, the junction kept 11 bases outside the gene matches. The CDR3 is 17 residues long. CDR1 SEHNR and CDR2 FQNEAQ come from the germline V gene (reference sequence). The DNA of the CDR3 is TGTGCCAGCAGCTCGACGATACCGGGACAGTACACCGGGGAGCTGTTTTTT. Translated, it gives CASSSTIPGQYTGELFF. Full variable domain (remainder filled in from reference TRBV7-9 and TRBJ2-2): DTGVSQNPRHKITKRGQNVTFRCDPISEHNRLYWYRQTLGQGPEFLTYFQNEAQLEKSRLLSDRFSAERPKGSFSTLEIQRTEQGDSAMYLCASSSTIPGQYTGELFFGEGSRLTVL.

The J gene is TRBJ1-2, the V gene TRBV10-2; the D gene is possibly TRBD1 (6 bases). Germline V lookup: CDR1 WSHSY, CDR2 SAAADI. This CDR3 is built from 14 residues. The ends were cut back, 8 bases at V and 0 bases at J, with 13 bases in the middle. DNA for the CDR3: TGCGCCAGCCAGGACAGAAACCCTAACTATGGCTACACCTTC. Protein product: CASQDRNPNYGYTF.

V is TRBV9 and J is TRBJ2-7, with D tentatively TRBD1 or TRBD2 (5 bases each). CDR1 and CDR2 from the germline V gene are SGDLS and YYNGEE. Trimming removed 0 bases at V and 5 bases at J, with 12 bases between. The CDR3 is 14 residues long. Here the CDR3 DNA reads TGTGCCAGCAGCGTAGGGGGGAGCATCCACGAGCAGTACTTC. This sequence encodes CASSVGGSIHEQYF.

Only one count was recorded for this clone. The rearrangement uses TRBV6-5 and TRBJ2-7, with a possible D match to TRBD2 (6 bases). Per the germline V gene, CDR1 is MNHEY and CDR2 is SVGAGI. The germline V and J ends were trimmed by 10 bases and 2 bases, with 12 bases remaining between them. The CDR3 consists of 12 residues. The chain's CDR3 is CATGTGTYEQYF. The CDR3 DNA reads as TGTGCCACTGGGACTGGAACCTACGAGCAGTACTTC.

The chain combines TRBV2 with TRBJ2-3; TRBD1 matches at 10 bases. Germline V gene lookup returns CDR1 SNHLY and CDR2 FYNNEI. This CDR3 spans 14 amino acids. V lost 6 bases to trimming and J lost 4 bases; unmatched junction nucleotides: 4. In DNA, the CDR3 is TGTGCCAGCAGGGACAGGGGGAGGGCAGATACGCAGTATTTT. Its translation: CASRDRGRADTQYF.

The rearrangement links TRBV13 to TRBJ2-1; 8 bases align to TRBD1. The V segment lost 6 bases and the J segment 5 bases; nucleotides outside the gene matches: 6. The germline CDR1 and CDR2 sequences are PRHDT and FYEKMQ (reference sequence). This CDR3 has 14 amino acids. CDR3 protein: CASRFGTGNNEQFF. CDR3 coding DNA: TGTGCCAGCAGGTTCGGGACAGGTAACAATGAGCAGTTCTTC. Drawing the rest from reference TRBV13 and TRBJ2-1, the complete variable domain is AAGVIQSPRHLIKEKRETATLKCYPIPRHDTVYWYQQGPGQDPQFLISFYEKMQSDKGSIPDRFSAQQFSDYHSELNMSSLELGDSALYFCASRFGTGNNEQFFGPGTRLTVL.

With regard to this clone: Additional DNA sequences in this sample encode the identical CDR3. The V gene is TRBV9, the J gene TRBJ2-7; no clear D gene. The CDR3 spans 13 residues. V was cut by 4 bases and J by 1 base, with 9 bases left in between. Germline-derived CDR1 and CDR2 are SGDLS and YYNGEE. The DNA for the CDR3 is TGTGCCAGCAGCCCAAGAAGTTCCTACGAGCAGTACTTC. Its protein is CASSPRSSYEQYF.

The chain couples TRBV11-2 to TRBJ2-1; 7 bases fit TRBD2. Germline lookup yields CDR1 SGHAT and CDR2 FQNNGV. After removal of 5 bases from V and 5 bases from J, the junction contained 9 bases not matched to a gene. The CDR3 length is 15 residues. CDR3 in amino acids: CASSGEGHFHNEQFF. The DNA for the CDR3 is TGTGCCAGCAGCGGGGAGGGCCACTTTCACAATGAGCAGTTCTTC.

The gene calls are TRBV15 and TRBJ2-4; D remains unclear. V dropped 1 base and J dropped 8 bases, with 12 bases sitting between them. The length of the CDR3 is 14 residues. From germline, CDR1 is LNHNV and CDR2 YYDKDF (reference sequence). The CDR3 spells CATSRVGLVDIQYF. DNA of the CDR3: TGTGCCACCAGCAGAGTAGGCCTTGTCGACATTCAGTACTTC.

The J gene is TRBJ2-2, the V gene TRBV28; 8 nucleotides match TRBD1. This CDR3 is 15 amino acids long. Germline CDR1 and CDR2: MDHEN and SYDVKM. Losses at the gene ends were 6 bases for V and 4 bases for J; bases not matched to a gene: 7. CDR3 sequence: CASSPDRGGTGELFF. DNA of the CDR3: TGTGCCAGCAGCCCCGACAGGGGAGGCACCGGGGAGCTGTTTTTT. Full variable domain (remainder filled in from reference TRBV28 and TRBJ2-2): DVKVTQSSRYLVKRTGEKVFLECVQDMDHENMFWYRQDPGLGLRLIYFSYDVKMKEKGDIPEGYSVSREKKERFSLILESASTNQTSMYLCASSPDRGGTGELFFGEGSRLTVL.

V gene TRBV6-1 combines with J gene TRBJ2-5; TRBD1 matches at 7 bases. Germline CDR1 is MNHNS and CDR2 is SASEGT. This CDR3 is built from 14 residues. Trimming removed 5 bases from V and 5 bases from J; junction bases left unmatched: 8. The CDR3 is CASSTPDRAETQYF. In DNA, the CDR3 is TGTGCCAGCAGTACTCCCGACAGGGCCGAGACCCAGTACTTC.

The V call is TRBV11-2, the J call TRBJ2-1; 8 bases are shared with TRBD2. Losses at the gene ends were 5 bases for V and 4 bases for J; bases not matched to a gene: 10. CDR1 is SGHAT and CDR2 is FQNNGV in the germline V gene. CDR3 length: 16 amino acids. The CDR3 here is CASSPLSGGRYNEQFF. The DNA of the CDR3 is TGTGCCAGCAGCCCTCTCTCTGGCGGGAGGTACAATGAGCAGTTCTTC.

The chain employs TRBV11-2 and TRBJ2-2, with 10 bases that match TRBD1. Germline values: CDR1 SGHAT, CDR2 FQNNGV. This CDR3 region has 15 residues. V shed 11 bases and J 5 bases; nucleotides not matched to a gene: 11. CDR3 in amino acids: CAGSTGGAGTGELFF. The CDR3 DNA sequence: TGTGCCGGATCGACAGGGGGCGCTGGGACCGGGGAGCTGTTTTTT. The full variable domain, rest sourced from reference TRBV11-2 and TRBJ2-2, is EAGVAQSPRYKIIEKRQSVAFWCNPISGHATLYWYQQILGQGPKLLIQFQNNGVVDDSQLPKDRFSAERLKGVDSTLKIQPAKLEDSAVYLCAGSTGGAGTGELFFGEGSRLTVL.

The CDR3 reads CASSLVGVGIQYF. DNA of the CDR3: TGTGCCAGCAGTTTAGTGGGAGTGGGCATTCAGTACTTC. The V call is TRBV27, the J call TRBJ2-4; D is possibly TRBD2 (5 bases). Looked up from germline, CDR1 is MNHEY and CDR2 is SMNVEV (reference sequence). Trimming removed 2 bases at V and 9 bases at J, with 11 bases between. The CDR3 loop spans 13 amino acids.

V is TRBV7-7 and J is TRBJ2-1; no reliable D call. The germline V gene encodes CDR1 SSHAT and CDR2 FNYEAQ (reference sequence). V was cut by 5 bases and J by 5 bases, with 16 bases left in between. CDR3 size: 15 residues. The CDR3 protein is CASSHNERGDNEQFF. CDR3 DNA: TGTGCCAGCAGCCATAATGAAAGAGGAGACAATGAGCAGTTCTTC.